This T cell receptor beta chain originates from a study of shared clonotypes between healthy human individuals (dated by TCRdb to 2019 to 2021). A note on the overall study: The cohort included a few men and a couple of women between 18 and 49 years of age. To increase sequencing depth and limit assay-specific biases, different laboratories used diverse techniques to prepare libraries and sequence TCR repertoires. Each donor's leukapheresis produced roughly between about 0.8 and 10 billion PBMCs. Blood TCR repertoires of roughly five healthy adults were deeply sequenced to estimate repertoire size and the extent of clonotype sharing between individuals. Per donor, three plates each were used for CD4 naive and CD4 memory, two for CD8 naive, and one for CD8 memory. Broader findings and caveats from the paper: Even with the large sequencing depth, rarefaction of the sorted-subset datasets indicated that sequencing was incomplete. Naive subsets generally had larger estimated clonotype richness than memory subsets did. Pairwise subsampling indicated that sequencing depth was expected to affect the degree of clonotype sharing among donors. Because the study included only a small number of donors, the genetic and exposure-history diversity represented was limited. Sampling was limited to blood, and TCR repertoires in tissue likely differ from TCR repertoires in blood. Approximately 4.8% of naive CD4, 3.5% of naive CD8, 2.3% of memory CD4, and approximately 0.4% of memory CD8 clonotypes were shared across several donors. Higher generation probabilities were observed for clonotypes shared by all four sorted-subset donors than for non-shared clonotypes.

CDR1 SGDLS and CDR2 YYNGEE were looked up in the germline V gene. From the cysteine through the phenylalanine, the CDR3 covers 13 amino acids. This entry keeps only the CDR3 DNA: 39 bases, framed from base 1. The junction carries 8 bases between V and J, which are trimmed by 0 bases and 5 bases respectively. As regards this clone: It lacks a known antigen. One base away there is no much larger clone; base qualities are not given. At the DNA level, this CDR3 is encoded by other sequences in the same sample as well.

CD8 naive samples were obtained by positive selection for CCR7 among CD45RO-negative cells, yielding a CD45RA+CCR7+ population from which TemRA cells were excluded. Healthy HIV-negative adults with no recently reported acute infections or vaccinations were included as donors. Only Caucasian adults living in Nashville, Tennessee, USA were represented among the donors. Blood was obtained by leukapheresis, after which PBMCs were separated by Ficoll-Histopaque density gradient centrifugation and cryopreserved in liquid nitrogen vapor phase. Analytical flow cytometry was used to check the purity and quantity of each magnetically sorted T cell population. From each sorted fraction, genomic DNA was isolated and quantified by UV absorbance on a Nanodrop 2000c. TCR CDR3 regions were amplified from genomic DNA by multiplex PCR using the deep immunoSEQ assay. Extracted genomic DNA from each cell subset was spread evenly across all wells of several immunoSEQ 96-well plates, with each plate serving as a replicate. For sorted subsets, 150 to 250 ng genomic DNA, equal to tens of thousands of T cell genomes, was loaded into each replicate PCR. Purified libraries were measured with a Qubit 3.0 fluorometer, size-checked on a Bioanalyzer 2100, and measured again with the KAPA Library Quantification kit. Every immunoSEQ 96-well plate was sequenced on a separate single-read 150-cycle Illumina NextSeq 550 flow cell. Processing in the source paper ran as follows. The immunoSEQ output contained only junctional sequences without quality scores, so filtering could not match that applied to full-length reads. Sequences were annotated with PyIR, a Python wrapper for IgBLAST v1.9, and V/J genes and CDR3 were assigned using IMGT germline references. Reads were removed for weak V/J assignments (E-value above 1e-6), missing CDR3, stop codons, out-of-frame junctions, or ambiguous translated residues. V3J clonotypes were defined as sequences sharing the same inferred V gene, J gene, and CDR3 amino acid sequence. The percentage overlap between two repertoires was calculated by dividing the number of shared unique clonotypes by the size of the smaller repertoire. Three approaches were used to assess repertoire richness: RTK rarefaction, the Chao1 estimator, and Recon v2.1 estimates of unobserved clonotypes. Generation probabilities for all TCRbeta clonotypes obtained by the gDNA method from several donors were computed using OLGA. Drawn from immuneACCESS, this table holds only the in-frame rearrangements with V and J called that TCRdb kept. Clones are partly lost; checked studies trace under half to an unresolved V gene and leave the rest unexplained. That table is the source of V, J and clone size, and D and trimming were worked out from the DNA. For this sample the table gives approximately 1.9 million clones, of which 90% to 95% were detected only once. In total, the top ten clones hold approximately 1.6% of the sample.

Sequencing was carried out using naive CD8+ T cells from PBMCs. Sample cell subset or site, as interpreted from the label and publication: CD45RA+CCR7+. Recombination connected TRBV9 to TRBJ1-1, with no confidently assigned D gene. The sequence came from a man aged 18-30 years in good health. Some clones in this sample may be carry-over from other donors' samples. The bases read TGTGCCAGCAGCGTAGGGGGTGCAACTGAAGCTTTCTTT. Its protein reads: CASSVGGATEAFF.